Presented here are 26 T cell receptor beta chains from one specimen sequenced in a study of cytomegalovirus exposure and HLA in healthy donors. 60 Vbeta and 13 Jbeta primers were used in PCR. Here immunoSEQ multiplex PCR was the method, and the copy in TCRdb shows in-frame clones only, minus some. Here the sample spans under 200,000 clones, approximately 80% being singletons. The sequenced sample was PBMCs. These receptors came from a woman between 18 and 30 years old in good health and CMV-seronegative.

V is TRBV15 and J is TRBJ1-1; TRBD1 is a possible D gene (6 bases). This CDR3 spans 15 amino acids. V was pared by 1 base and J by 7 bases, with 16 bases between. The germline V gene encodes CDR1 LNHNV and CDR2 YYDKDF (reference sequence). CDR3 loop: CATSRAFTGSDEAFF. DNA for the CDR3: TGTGCCACCAGCAGAGCGTTTACAGGGAGTGATGAAGCTTTCTTT.

The V gene is TRBV9, the J gene TRBJ2-1; D is possibly TRBD2 (5 bases). Looked up from germline, CDR1 is SGDLS and CDR2 is YYNGEE. The CDR3 has 14 residues. V was pared by 0 bases and J by 10 bases, with 14 bases between. CDR3 sequence (DNA): TGTGCCAGCAGCGTAGCCCAGATCCGGGGAGAGCAGTTCTTC. Residues: CASSVAQIRGEQFF.

This clone showed up just once. CDR3 sequence (DNA): TGCGCCAGCAGCTTGGGCCCCGGGGACACTGAAGCTTTCTTT. Translated: CASSLGPGDTEAFF. This chain connects TRBV5-1 to TRBJ1-1; no definite D call. CDR3 length equals 14 residues. Per the germline V gene, CDR1 is SGHRS and CDR2 is YFSETQ. V dropped 0 bases and J dropped 3 bases, with 9 bases sitting between them.

The chain combines TRBV19 with TRBJ1-4; D ambiguous. CDR1 LNHDA and CDR2 SQIVND come from the germline V gene (reference sequence). The V gene lost 6 bases and the J gene lost 0 bases, with 11 bases spanning the gap. CDR3 length: 15 residues. The CDR3 protein is CASSPTGATNEKLFF. In DNA form, the CDR3 reads TGTGCCAGTAGCCCGACCGGGGCAACTAATGAAAAACTGTTTTTT.

This chain joins TRBV9 and TRBJ1-2, with TRBD1 matching over 7 bases. The CDR3 contains 15 residues. V shed 0 bases and J 4 bases; nucleotides not matched to a gene: 6. CDR1 SGDLS and CDR2 YYNGEE come from the germline V gene. The CDR3 protein is CASSVEGASFYGYTF. Written as DNA, the CDR3 is TGTGCCAGCAGCGTAGAGGGGGCATCTTTCTATGGCTACACCTTC.

The chain has TRBV28 and TRBJ2-3; TRBD2 might be the D (5 bases). Germline-derived CDR1 and CDR2 are MDHEN and SYDVKM. The CDR3 totals 16 residues. V was pared by 6 bases and J by 0 bases, with 16 bases between. For the CDR3, the DNA is TGTGCCAGCAGCGCCACCTGGGGAGCTAGCACAGATACGCAGTATTTT. It codes for CASSATWGASTDTQYF.

This chain joins TRBV6-1 and TRBJ2-5; D call uncertain. The V gene's germline CDR1 is MNHNS and CDR2 SASEGT. The CDR3 extends over 11 amino acids. V dropped 5 bases and J dropped 2 bases, with 3 bases sitting between them. As DNA, the CDR3 is TGTGCCAGCAGTTCGCAAGAGACCCAGTACTTC. Its translation: CASSSQETQYF.

The chain has TRBV7-3 and TRBJ2-2; D call uncertain. The CDR3 has 13 residues. V lost 2 bases, J lost 7 bases, and 8 bases lay in between. Germline loops: CDR1 SGHTA, CDR2 FQGTGA. CDR3 DNA: TGTGCCAGCAGCTTATCTTGGAGCGGGGAGCTGTTTTTT. This translates into CASSLSWSGELFF.

V and J are TRBV6-5 and TRBJ2-2, with D possibly matching TRBD1 (6 bases). Per the germline V gene, CDR1 is MNHEY and CDR2 is SVGAGI. Trimming removed 6 bases at V and 7 bases at J, with 12 bases between. This CDR3 has 13 amino acids. The CDR3 region is CASRPQGIGELFF. CDR3 coding DNA: TGTGCCAGCAGGCCTCAGGGGATCGGGGAGCTGTTTTTT.

The chain carries TRBV5-4 and TRBJ1-1; D is perhaps TRBD1 (5 bases). The CDR3 loop spans 16 amino acids. Trimming left V 4 bases short and J 5 bases short, with 21 bases between. Germline V gene sequence: CDR1 SGHNT, CDR2 YYREEE (reference sequence). CDR3 bases: TGTGCCAGCAGCAACCCCGGGACTCAAATCGGGACTGAAGCTTTCTTT. This codes for CASSNPGTQIGTEAFF.

This clone occurred a few times. The chain carries TRBV30 and TRBJ1-2; 11 bases fit TRBD1. CDR3 length: 13 amino acids. Trimming at V came to 6 bases and at J to 8 bases, leaving 8 bases not matched to a gene. In germline, CDR1 is GTSNPN, CDR2 SVGIG (reference sequence). The CDR3 DNA reads as TGTGCCTGCCCCGGACAGGGGGCAGGCGGCTACACCTTC. Its translation: CACPGQGAGGYTF.

This clone was seen only a few times. The rearrangement joins TRBV7-9 to TRBJ1-1; possibly TRBD1 for D (6 bases). The CDR3 is 14 amino acids. CDR1 is SEHNR and CDR2 is FQNEAQ in the germline V gene (reference sequence). Trimming took 6 bases from V and 1 from J, leaving 12 bases between them. CDR3 DNA: TGTGCCAGCAGACTCGAAGGGGGGAACACTGAAGCTTTCTTT. It codes for CASRLEGGNTEAFF.

The chain uses TRBV5-6 and TRBJ1-5; D may be TRBD1 (5 bases). This CDR3 has 12 residues. With 4 bases removed from V and 4 bases from J, the gap between germline ends came to 6 bases. Looked up from germline, CDR1 is SGHDT and CDR2 is YYEEEE. CDR3 loop: CASSRQNQPQHF. The CDR3 DNA is TGTGCCAGCAGCCGACAGAATCAGCCCCAGCATTTT.

On this clone: A read error may account for a junction end that differs from germline. This sequence joins TRBV9 and TRBJ2-1, with a tentative D call TRBD2 (5 bases). Germline CDR1 reads SGDLS; CDR2 reads YYNGEE. The CDR3 is made up of 16 amino acids. As DNA, the CDR3 is TGTGCCAGCAGCCCAACGGACTCGAGCTCCTACAATGAGCGGTTCTTC. Amino acid sequence: CASSPTDSSSYNERFF. Based on the CDR3 plus reference TRBV9 and TRBJ2-1, the full variable domain is DSGVTQTPKHLITATGQRVTLRCSPRSGDLSVYWYQQSLDQGLQFLIQYYNGEERAKGNILERFSAQQFPDLHSELNLSSLELGDSALYFCASSPTDSSSYNERFFGPGTRLTVL.

This clone was recorded only once. Other DNA sequences from this sample encode an identical CDR3 as well. The chain recombines TRBV7-9 with TRBJ2-3; perhaps TRBD2 as D (5 bases). CDR3 size: 15 residues. Trimming stripped 1 base from V and 3 bases from J, with 11 bases between. Looked up from germline, CDR1 is SEHNR and CDR2 is FQNEAQ (reference sequence). The CDR3 sequence is CASSLGAGFTDTQYF. As DNA, the CDR3 is TGTGCCAGCAGCTTAGGGGCGGGTTTTACAGATACGCAGTATTTT.

This chain links TRBV5-4 with TRBJ1-2; D is uncertain. This CDR3 spans 17 amino acids. Trimming stripped 4 bases from V and 0 bases from J, with 19 bases between. Germline-derived CDR1 and CDR2 are SGHNT and YYREEE (reference sequence). In nucleotides, the CDR3 is TGTGCCAGCAGCCCCAGGCCGGACGGACTAGCTAACTATGGCTACACCTTC. This codes for CASSPRPDGLANYGYTF.

This rearrangement joins TRBV28 to TRBJ1-5; tentative D call: TRBD1 (6 bases). V shed 5 bases and J shed 4 bases, with 12 bases lying between them. CDR3 length: 14 residues. The germline CDR1 and CDR2 sequences are MDHEN and SYDVKM. CDR3 region: CASSPLQGNQPQHF. The CDR3 nucleotides read TGTGCCAGCAGTCCACTACAGGGAAATCAGCCCCAGCATTTT.

The chain combines TRBV5-8 with TRBJ1-1, with TRBD1 matching 9 bases. Germline CDR1 is SGHTS and CDR2 is YDEGEE. The CDR3 runs to 16 residues. The trim removed 2 bases at V and 4 bases at J, leaving 9 bases unmatched. CDR3 in DNA: TGTGCCAGCAGCTTCTGGGGGACAGGGTTTTCCACTGAAGCTTTCTTT. This codes for CASSFWGTGFSTEAFF.

This chain connects TRBV11-2 to TRBJ2-1; 10 bases are shared with TRBD2. This CDR3 has 17 residues. With V trimmed by 1 base and J by 10 bases, 13 bases remained unmatched. CDR1 and CDR2 from the germline V gene are SGHAT and FQNNGV. The CDR3 coding sequence is TGTGCCAGCAGCTTAGTAGGCACGGGACTAGCGTTGGGGGAGCAGTTCTTC. Amino acids: CASSLVGTGLALGEQFF.

The chain links TRBV7-9 to TRBJ2-3; the match to TRBD1 covers 9 bases. V lost 2 bases and J lost 3; bases outside the gene matches: 12. The germline gives CDR1 SEHNR, CDR2 FQNEAQ (reference sequence). CDR3 length equals 18 residues. The DNA for the CDR3 is TGTGCCAGCAGCTTAAGGGGACCGCGGGACAGGGTAACAGATACGCAGTATTTT. Translation gives CASSLRGPRDRVTDTQYF.

This chain links TRBV12-5 with TRBJ2-7; D gene unclear. V lost 1 base and J lost 3, with 4 bases in between. Germline V gene sequence: CDR1 LGHNT, CDR2 FRNRAP. The CDR3 has 12 residues. In nucleotides, the CDR3 is TGTGCTAGTGGTTTGGGGCTCTACGAGCAGTACTTC. Amino acid sequence: CASGLGLYEQYF.

The chain uses TRBV28 and TRBJ2-7; TRBD2 agrees at 10 bases. Germline lookup yields CDR1 MDHEN and CDR2 SYDVKM. Unmatched junction bases numbered 5, after V lost 5 bases and J lost 1 base. This CDR3 spans 15 amino acids. CDR3 amino acids: CASSQAGGDSYEQYF. The CDR3 DNA reads as TGTGCCAGCAGTCAAGCGGGAGGGGATTCCTACGAGCAGTACTTC.

The rearrangement links TRBV6-5 to TRBJ2-3; a possible D gene is TRBD1 (6 bases). The CDR3 is made up of 15 amino acids. Trimming shortened V by 6 bases and J by 0 bases, and 13 bases separated the two germline ends. Germline V gives CDR1 MNHEY, CDR2 SVGAGI. The CDR3 reads CASRTDRTSTDTQYF. In nucleotides, the CDR3 is TGTGCCAGCAGGACAGACAGGACTAGCACAGATACGCAGTATTTT.

V gene TRBV10-1 combines with J gene TRBJ2-5, with a possible D match to TRBD2 (5 bases). This CDR3 region has 15 residues. Germline CDR1 reads WNHNN; CDR2 reads SYGVQD (reference sequence). V lost 5 bases and J lost 4, with 17 bases in between. The CDR3 DNA sequence: TGCGCCAGCAGTAACACGGGATCCCCGGGAGAGACCCAGTACTTC. Its protein product is CASSNTGSPGETQYF.

J is TRBJ2-7 and V is TRBV10-3; D is possibly TRBD2 (6 bases). With 4 bases removed from V and 2 bases from J, the gap between germline ends came to 12 bases. The CDR3 contains 14 residues. Germline loops: CDR1 ENHRY, CDR2 SYGVKD. CDR3 bases: TGTGCCATCAGTGGGGGAGGTTCCACCTACGAGCAGTACTTC. Its protein product is CAISGGGSTYEQYF.

The J gene is TRBJ1-1, the V gene TRBV11-2; D possibly corresponds to TRBD1 (5 bases). CDR1 and CDR2 from the germline V gene are SGHAT and FQNNGV. Trimming cost V 2 bases and J 6 bases, with 10 bases left between them. The CDR3 sequence is 13 residues long. In nucleotides, the CDR3 is TGTGCCAGCAGCTTAATGGGACTATCTGAAGCTTTCTTT. Translation: CASSLMGLSEAFF.